Listed below are T cell receptor beta chains from one sample, sequenced in a study of response to subunit inactivated influenza vaccine. TCRdb used MiXCR to reprocess the RT-PCR reads, holding one entry per CDR3 protein. The profile shows hundreds of thousands of distinct CDR3 sequences, 10% to 15% of them singletons. Sequencing was performed on PBMCs from blood, taken about 40 days after vaccination. These receptors were collected from a man aged 50 to 59 who received an inactivated influenza vaccine. The CDR3 runs from the conserved cysteine through the conserved F or W. The D gene is left open where the match is weak. Clone size is shown for a subset of rows, as once, few, many or a class of expanded clone.

size | D | J | V | DNA | CDR3
- | TRBD1 | TRBJ1-1 | TRBV5-1 | TGCGCCAGCAGCACAGGGGTTGGGATAGATGAAGCTTTCTTT | CASSTGVGIDEAFF
- | - | TRBJ1-4 | TRBV20-1 | TGCAGTGCTAGAGGGGAACAGGAGATAAATGAAAAACTGTTTTTT | CSARGEQEINEKLFF
- | - | TRBJ2-7 | TRBV29-1 | TGCAGCGTGGGGGGAGGGACAGACTCCTACGAGCAGTACTTC | CSVGGGTDSYEQYF
few | - | TRBJ2-1 | TRBV7-3 | TGTGCCAGCAGCCAAAGTTCGAACAATGAGCAGTTCTTC | CASSQSSNNEQFF
- | - | TRBJ2-2 | TRBV6-2/TRBV6-3 | TGTGCCAGCAGTTACTCGCGAATTCGGGGTACCGGGGAGCTGTTTTTT | CASSYSRIRGTGELFF
few | - | TRBJ2-7 | TRBV6-2/TRBV6-3 | TGTGCCAGCATCCTGGACAGCTCAAGAATTTACGAGCAGTACTTC | CASILDSSRIYEQYF
few | - | TRBJ2-7 | TRBV4-2 | TGTGCCAGCAGCCAAGAACTGCACCGCGAGCAGTACTTC | CASSQELHREQYF
many | - | TRBJ2-3 | TRBV11-2 | TGTGCCAGCAGCTCCTTGGAGGCCTGGGGAAGCACAGATACGCAGTATTTT | CASSSLEAWGSTDTQYF
many | - | TRBJ1-2 | TRBV20-1 | TGCAGTGCGCGGGACGGCCACCGTCATGGCTACACCTTC | CSARDGHRHGYTF
many | - | TRBJ2-7 | TRBV6-5 | TGTGCCAGCAGCCGGGACGAAATATCCTACGAGCAGTACTTC | CASSRDEISYEQYF
few | TRBD1 | TRBJ2-5 | TRBV4-3 | TGCGCCAGCAGCCTTGGGACAGCTAATAGGGAGACCCAGTACTTC | CASSLGTANRETQYF
many | TRBD2 | TRBJ2-1 | TRBV7-9 | TGTGCCACACATAGCGGGGAAACCTCCTACAATGAGCAGTTCTTC | CATHSGETSYNEQFF
- | - | TRBJ2-5 | TRBV11-2 | TGTGCCAGCAGCTTAGATCTGGTTTCCCCTAATCTTGCCCAGTACTTC | CASSLDLVSPNLAQYF
- | - | TRBJ2-7 | TRBV10-3 | TGTGCCATCAGTGAGCGTCAGGCCTACGAGCAGTACTTC | CAISERQAYEQYF
- | - | TRBJ2-5 | TRBV12-3/TRBV12-4 | TGTGCCAGCAGTCGCTCCCAAAATCGGTTAGAGACCCAGTACTTC | CASSRSQNRLETQYF
few | - | TRBJ2-7 | TRBV6-2/TRBV6-3 | TGTGCCAGCAGTAGGGGGCGGGAGAACGAGCAGTACTTC | CASSRGRENEQYF
many | - | TRBJ2-7 | TRBV27 | TGTGCCAGCAGTACCAACCTACGAGAGCAGTACTTC | CASSTNLREQYF
few | - | TRBJ1-2 | TRBV18 | TGTGCCAGCTCACCACCCGAGAGTTTTTCTGGTGGCTACACCTTC | CASSPPESFSGGYTF
few | - | TRBJ1-6 | TRBV4-3 | TGCGCCAGCAGCCAAGGTTTACCCAACCCCTATAATTCACCCCTCCACTTT | CASSQGLPNPYNSPLHF
- | TRBD2 | TRBJ2-1 | TRBV12-3/TRBV12-4 | TGTGCCAGCAGACTCACCGGGACTAGCGGGCCTTACAATGAGCAGTTCTTC | CASRLTGTSGPYNEQFF
- | TRBD2 | TRBJ2-1 | TRBV6-1 | TGTGCCAGCAGCATAGCGGGGGGGAACAATGAGCAGTTCTTC | CASSIAGGNNEQFF
- | - | TRBJ2-5 | TRBV6-2/TRBV6-3 | TGTGCCAGCAGTTGGAACTTACAGGGTTCAAAAGAGACCCAGTACTTC | CASSWNLQGSKETQYF
many | - | TRBJ2-7 | TRBV5-1 | TGCGCCAGCAGCACTGGGGACCCATCCTTCCTCTCCTACGAGCAGTACTTC | CASSTGDPSFLSYEQYF
- | - | TRBJ2-1 | TRBV12-3/TRBV12-4 | TGTGCCAGCAGGGATTTGGGGGGCTACAATGAGCAGTTCTTC | CASRDLGGYNEQFF
- | TRBD1 | TRBJ2-7 | TRBV7-6 | TGTGCCAGCAGCCCCCGGCCCGGGACAGGCCCAAACCCCACCTACGAGCAGTACTTC | CASSPRPGTGPNPTYEQYF
few | - | TRBJ2-1 | TRBV12-3/TRBV12-4 | TGTGCCAGCAGGGTTACCTCCTACAATGAGCAGTTCTTC | CASRVTSYNEQFF
few | TRBD2 | TRBJ2-7 | TRBV6-2/TRBV6-3 | TGTGCCAGCAGCTTCCTAGCGGGGTTCTACGAGCAGTACTTC | CASSFLAGFYEQYF
few | TRBD2 | TRBJ2-1 | TRBV20-1 | TGCAGTGCTTACGGACTAGCGGGGACAAGCTACAATGAGCAGTTCTTC | CSAYGLAGTSYNEQFF
- | TRBD2 | TRBJ2-1 | TRBV7-6 | TGTGCCAGCAGCTCACTAGCGGGAGCCAGGTCCTACAATGAGCAGTTCTTC | CASSSLAGARSYNEQFF
- | TRBD1 | TRBJ2-7 | TRBV18 | TGTGCCAGCTCACCACCGATGGGACAGACCTACGAGCAGTACTTC | CASSPPMGQTYEQYF